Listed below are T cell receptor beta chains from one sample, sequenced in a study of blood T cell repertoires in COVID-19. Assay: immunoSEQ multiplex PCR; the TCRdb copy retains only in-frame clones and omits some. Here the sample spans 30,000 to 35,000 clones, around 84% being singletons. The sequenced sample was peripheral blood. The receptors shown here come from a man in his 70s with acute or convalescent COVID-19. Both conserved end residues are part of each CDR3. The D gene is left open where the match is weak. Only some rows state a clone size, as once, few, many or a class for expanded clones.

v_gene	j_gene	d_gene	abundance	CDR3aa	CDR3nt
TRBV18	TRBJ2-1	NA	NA	CASSPPGHARNEQFF	TGTGCCAGCTCCCCCCCTGGTCACGCCCGGAATGAGCAGTTCTTC
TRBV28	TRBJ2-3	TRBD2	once	CASRAGVVDTQYF	TGTGCCAGCAGGGCGGGAGTGGTAGATACGCAGTATTTT
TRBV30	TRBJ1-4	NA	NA	CAWSRDKGAEKLFF	TGTGCCTGGAGCCGGGACAAGGGAGCTGAAAAACTGTTTTTT
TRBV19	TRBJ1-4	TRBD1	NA	CASSPRQGGNEKLFF	TGTGCCAGTAGTCCTCGGCAGGGGGGAAACGAAAAACTGTTTTTT
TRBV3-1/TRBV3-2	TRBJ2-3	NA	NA	CASSPWTDSTDTQYF	TGTGCCAGCAGCCCCTGGACAGATAGCACAGATACGCAGTATTTT
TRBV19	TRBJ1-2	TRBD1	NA	CASSTQQGAYGYTF	TGTGCCAGTAGTACCCAACAGGGGGCCTATGGCTACACCTTC
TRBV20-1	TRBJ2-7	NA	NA	CSASRDSDSYEQYF	TGCAGTGCTAGTAGGGACTCTGACTCCTACGAGCAGTACTTC
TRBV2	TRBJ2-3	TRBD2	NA	CASKGLAGGLDTQYF	TGTGCCAGCAAAGGACTAGCGGGGGGACTGGATACGCAGTATTTT
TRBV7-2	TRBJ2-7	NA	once	CASGQGWEQYF	TGTGCGTCCGGCCAGGGCTGGGAGCAGTACTTC
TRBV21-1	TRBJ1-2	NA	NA	CASSKVGGLGGRGDYGYTF	TGTGCCAGCAGCAAAGTTGGCGGTTTGGGGGGGCGCGGGGACTATGGCTACACCTTC
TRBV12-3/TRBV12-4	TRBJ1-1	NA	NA	CASTLWGGTEAFF	TGTGCCAGCACCCTATGGGGGGGCACTGAAGCTTTCTTT